The 32 T cell receptor beta chains below were found in one sample sequenced in a study of T cell responses to AZD1222 COVID-19 vaccine. The data were produced by immunoSEQ multiplex PCR, yet TCRdb's version contains in-frame clones alone and is incomplete. The table has about 110,000 clones, 88% seen once. Specimen: peripheral blood, collected on day 0 of AZD1222 vaccination. Receptors originate from an adult in good health.

This rearrangement joins TRBV2 to TRBJ2-4; 9 bases match TRBD2. Trimming cost V 3 bases and J 3 bases; bases outside gene matches: 3. The germline V gene encodes CDR1 SNHLY and CDR2 FYNNEI. This CDR3 has 15 amino acids. CDR3 residues: CASSEVSGSKNIQYF. The CDR3 DNA is TGTGCCAGCAGTGAGGTTAGCGGGAGCAAAAACATTCAGTACTTC.

The chain carries TRBV19 and TRBJ1-2; TRBD1 might be the D (5 bases). Germline V lookup: CDR1 LNHDA, CDR2 SQIVND (reference sequence). This CDR3 is built from 14 residues. Trimming cost V 4 bases and J 8 bases, with 17 bases left between them. CDR3 protein: CASSNPTEARGYTF. As DNA, the CDR3 is TGTGCCAGTAGTAACCCGACAGAAGCTCGCGGCTACACCTTC.

The V and J genes are TRBV27 and TRBJ1-5; D possibly corresponds to TRBD1 (6 bases). CDR1 is MNHEY, CDR2 SMNVEV, per germline (reference sequence). V was shortened by 4 bases and J by 2 bases, with 9 bases between the two germline ends. This CDR3 is built from 14 residues. CDR3 loop: CASSSQGGNQPQHF. The DNA of the CDR3 is TGTGCCAGCAGTTCACAGGGTGGCAATCAGCCCCAGCATTTT.

The rearrangement uses TRBV10-2 and TRBJ2-1; D may correspond to TRBD1 or TRBD2 (6 bases each). CDR1 is WSHSY, CDR2 SAAADI, per germline. This CDR3 is built from 13 residues. V lost 5 bases and J lost 7, with 12 bases in between. Written as DNA, the CDR3 is TGCGCCAGCAGTAGGGGGGTGGGGAATGAGCAGTTCTTC. It codes for CASSRGVGNEQFF.

With regard to this clone: This sample also contains other DNA sequences that code for the same CDR3. The V gene is TRBV29-1, the J gene TRBJ2-7; 7 bases match TRBD1. The CDR3 runs to 11 residues. With V trimmed by 4 bases and J by 5 bases, 2 bases remained unmatched. Germline values: CDR1 SQVTM, CDR2 ANQGSEA. The CDR3 bases are TGCAGCGTTGGACAGGGCAACGAGCAGTACTTC. Translated, it gives CSVGQGNEQYF.

The chain employs TRBV6-1 and TRBJ2-3; D might be TRBD1 or TRBD2, each matching 5 bases. The germline V and J ends were trimmed by 3 bases and 4 bases, with 14 bases remaining between them. Germline loops: CDR1 MNHNS, CDR2 SASEGT. CDR3 size: 15 residues. CDR3 sequence: CASSDRPGDADTQYF. The CDR3 nucleotides are TGTGCCAGCAGTGATCGCCCCGGGGACGCAGATACGCAGTATTTT.

The chain employs TRBV2 and TRBJ1-5, with 7 nucleotides matching TRBD1. The V segment lost 6 bases and the J segment 3 bases; nucleotides outside the gene matches: 8. This CDR3 has 15 residues. The germline V gene encodes CDR1 SNHLY and CDR2 FYNNEI. The CDR3 DNA follows: TGTGCCAGCAGCCGCGAACAGGGGAACAATCAGCCCCAGCATTTT. The encoded protein is CASSREQGNNQPQHF.

As for this clone: A junction end diverges from the germline sequence, so it may reflect a read error. The V call is TRBV2, the J call TRBJ1-2; 8 nucleotides match TRBD1. Germline values: CDR1 SNHLY, CDR2 FYNNEI. This CDR3 has 15 amino acids. The CDR3 nucleotides are TGTGCCAGCTGGGTCCCGGGACAGGCTAATTATGGCTACACCTTC. Translating it yields CASWVPGQANYGYTF.

V usage is TRBV4-1 and J usage is TRBJ1-1, with TRBD1 matching 9 bases. V gave up 1 base and J gave up 5 bases; unmatched junction bases: 2. The length of the CDR3 is 14 residues. Per the germline V gene, CDR1 is MGHRA and CDR2 is YSYEKL. Written as DNA, the CDR3 is TGCGCCAGCAGCCAAGCGACAGGGGGGACTGAAGCTTTCTTT. It codes for CASSQATGGTEAFF.

V gene TRBV14 combines with J gene TRBJ2-3; D unresolved. Between the trimmed V and J ends, which lost 2 bases and 6 bases, there was a span of 9 bases. The CDR3 consists of 13 residues. Germline CDR1 reads SGHDN; CDR2 reads FVKESK. The CDR3 nucleotides are TGTGCCAGCAGCCAATTAAACGGGGATACGCAGTATTTT. It encodes CASSQLNGDTQYF.

This clone has only a few counts. The chain has TRBV11-2 and TRBJ1-1; perhaps TRBD1 as D (6 bases). Looked up from germline, CDR1 is SGHAT and CDR2 is FQNNGV. The CDR3 is made up of 14 amino acids. V lost 4 bases and J lost 3, with 12 bases in between. The CDR3 region is CASSSRGLDTEAFF. The CDR3 region has the DNA TGTGCCAGCAGCTCCAGGGGTTTGGACACTGAAGCTTTCTTT.

This clone showed up just once. The V gene is TRBV11-2, the J gene TRBJ1-2; 8 nucleotides agree with TRBD1. V was pared by 5 bases and J by 6 bases, with 8 bases of the junction left unmatched. The CDR3 consists of 14 residues. Germline values: CDR1 SGHAT, CDR2 FQNNGV. CDR3 region: CASSQRQGYDGYTF. The DNA of the CDR3 is TGTGCCAGCAGCCAGAGACAGGGGTACGATGGCTACACCTTC.

The table lists this clone with a count of one. V is TRBV2 and J is TRBJ2-7, with TRBD2 matching 9 bases. V trimming: 6 bases; J trimming: 6 bases; junction bases outside the gene matches: 21. Germline CDR1 and CDR2: SNHLY and FYNNEI. The CDR3 is 18 residues long. CDR3 amino acids: CASRKGFLAGPLEGEQYF. CDR3 DNA: TGTGCCAGCAGAAAGGGGTTTCTAGCGGGACCCCTCGAGGGCGAGCAGTACTTC.

This clone was seen a few times. CDR3 loop: CASSFSGGNSNQPQHF. CDR3 DNA sequence: TGTGCCAGCAGTTTTTCTGGGGGGAATAGCAATCAGCCCCAGCATTTT. V and J are TRBV27 and TRBJ1-5; a weak D match, TRBD1 (5 bases). There are 16 residues in the CDR3. Trimming cost V 3 bases and J 0 bases, with 12 bases left between them. Germline V gene lookup returns CDR1 MNHEY and CDR2 SMNVEV (reference sequence).

This sequence joins TRBV3-1 (or the pseudogene TRBV3-2) and TRBJ1-1; 11 nucleotides match TRBD1. Trimming cost V 4 bases and J 4 bases; bases outside gene matches: 8. From germline, CDR1 is LGHDT and CDR2 YNNKEL (reference sequence). This CDR3 is 16 amino acids long. CDR3 DNA sequence: TGTGCCAGCAGCCCTCGGGACAGGGGGTGGAGCACTGAAGCTTTCTTT. Its translation is CASSPRDRGWSTEAFF.

The table lists this clone with a count of one. CDR3 protein: CASSLSGVSYEQYF. In DNA, the CDR3 is TGCGCCAGCAGCTTGTCCGGGGTCTCCTACGAGCAGTACTTC. The chain links TRBV5-1 to TRBJ2-7; possible D gene TRBD2, 5 bases. The length of the CDR3 is 14 residues. The germline V and J ends were trimmed by 1 base and 0 bases, with 8 bases remaining between them. Germline V gene sequence: CDR1 SGHRS, CDR2 YFSETQ.

The rearrangement joins TRBV2 to TRBJ1-1; TRBD1 might be the D (6 bases). The CDR3 is 13 amino acids. The V gene's germline CDR1 is SNHLY and CDR2 FYNNEI. V was trimmed by 4 bases and J by 6 bases, leaving 12 bases between them. CDR3 amino acids: CASSVGRGAEAFF. The DNA for the CDR3 is TGTGCCAGCAGTGTTGGCAGGGGCGCTGAAGCTTTCTTT.

The chain has TRBV24-1 and TRBJ2-1; 7 nucleotides match TRBD1. The V gene's germline CDR1 is KGHDR and CDR2 SFDVKD. The V and J ends lost 4 bases and 9 bases, in that order; junction bases with no gene match: 5. The CDR3 loop spans 13 amino acids. The CDR3: CATSDRGQVEQFF. DNA of the CDR3: TGTGCCACCAGTGACCGCGGACAGGTTGAGCAGTTCTTC.

Only one count was recorded for this clone. The J gene is TRBJ2-2, the V gene TRBV5-1; D gene ambiguous. V was trimmed by 7 bases and J by 5 bases, leaving 15 bases between them. The CDR3 spans 14 residues. Germline V gene data show CDR1 as SGHRS and CDR2 as YFSETQ. CDR3 coding DNA: TGCGCCAGCGGAAGGGCCGGAAGTACCGGGGAGCTGTTTTTT. Translating it yields CASGRAGSTGELFF.

CDR3 DNA sequence: TGTGCCAGCAGTAGCCGAAAGGATAATGAAAAACTGTTTTTT. This sequence encodes CASSSRKDNEKLFF. This chain connects TRBV6-5 to TRBJ1-4; no reliable D call. V lost 5 bases and J 4 bases, leaving 11 bases between the germline ends. Per germline, CDR1 MNHEY and CDR2 SVGAGI. This CDR3 comprises 14 residues.

The chain has TRBV3-1 (or the pseudogene TRBV3-2) and TRBJ1-1; TRBD1 matches at 8 bases. With V trimmed by 0 bases and J by 4 bases, 10 bases remained unmatched. Per germline, CDR1 LGHDT and CDR2 YNNKEL (reference sequence). There are 17 residues in the CDR3. The DNA for the CDR3 is TGTGCCAGCAGCCAAGATTCAACAGGGGGTCAATTCACTGAAGCTTTCTTT. Protein product: CASSQDSTGGQFTEAFF.

The genes are TRBV5-1 and TRBJ2-3; 10 bases are a match to TRBD1. The CDR3 covers 17 residues. Germline loops: CDR1 SGHRS, CDR2 YFSETQ. V trimming: 3 bases; J trimming: 1 base; junction bases outside the gene matches: 8. The CDR3 loop reads CASSWKTGGAGTDTQYF. The DNA of the CDR3 is TGCGCCAGCAGCTGGAAGACAGGGGGCGCGGGCACAGATACGCAGTATTTT.

V gene TRBV4-1 combines with J gene TRBJ1-5, with D perhaps TRBD1 (6 bases). The CDR3 totals 18 residues. Germline lookup yields CDR1 MGHRA and CDR2 YSYEKL. V was pared by 1 base and J by 4 bases, with 20 bases between. The CDR3 DNA reads TGCGCCAGCAGCCAAGGGTCAGGGGCCCGTATCTCTAATCAGCCCCAGCATTTT. Residues: CASSQGSGARISNQPQHF.

The chain carries TRBV5-6 and TRBJ1-2, with 9 bases matching TRBD1. Germline lookup yields CDR1 SGHDT and CDR2 YYEEEE. The junction had 7 bases not matched to a gene; V was cut back by 4 bases and J by 3 bases. This CDR3 has 15 amino acids. This chain's CDR3 is CASSADGQGYYGYTF. As DNA, the CDR3 is TGTGCCAGCAGCGCGGACGGACAGGGGTACTATGGCTACACCTTC.

The chain couples TRBV3-1 (or the pseudogene TRBV3-2) to TRBJ1-2; D gene uncertain. This CDR3 comprises 16 residues. Germline CDR1 and CDR2: LGHDT and YNNKEL (reference sequence). With 4 bases removed from V and 0 bases from J, the gap between germline ends came to 15 bases. CDR3: CASSPYRTESNYGYTF. The CDR3 DNA reads TGTGCCAGCAGCCCCTATAGAACAGAATCTAACTATGGCTACACCTTC.

The chain carries TRBV30 and TRBJ1-6; the D is unclear. Germline lookup yields CDR1 GTSNPN and CDR2 SVGIG (reference sequence). With 6 bases removed from V and 5 bases from J, the gap between germline ends came to 11 bases. There are 13 residues in the CDR3. CDR3 protein: CACDWVNNSPLHF. The CDR3 DNA is TGTGCCTGCGACTGGGTGAATAATTCACCCCTCCACTTT.

The CDR3 bases are TGTGCCAGCAACTTTAGGGGAACGAACACTGAAGCTTTCTTT. Translating it yields CASNFRGTNTEAFF. The genes are TRBV7-9 and TRBJ1-1, with D possibly being TRBD1 (5 bases). Germline V gene sequence: CDR1 SEHNR, CDR2 FQNEAQ (reference sequence). This CDR3 comprises 14 residues. V was clipped by 7 bases and J by 1 base, with 13 bases between them.

V and J are TRBV18 and TRBJ1-4; tentatively, D is TRBD1 (6 bases). This CDR3 has 16 amino acids. CDR1 is KGHSH and CDR2 is LQKENI in the germline V gene. The ends were cut back, 0 bases at V and 7 bases at J, with 15 bases in the middle. DNA for the CDR3: TGTGCCAGCTCACCACCGAATCCAGGGGTACGTGAAAAACTGTTTTTT. Its protein is CASSPPNPGVREKLFF.

J is TRBJ2-3 and V is TRBV9, with D unclear. The CDR3 totals 12 residues. Trimming removed 0 bases from V and 3 bases from J, with 2 bases in between. Per germline, CDR1 SGDLS and CDR2 YYNGEE. The CDR3 is CASSVETDTQYF. The CDR3 coding sequence is TGTGCCAGCAGCGTAGAAACAGATACGCAGTATTTT.

The chain is built from TRBV6-5 and TRBJ2-5; no firm D call. V shed 6 bases and J shed 4 bases, with 9 bases lying between them. Looked up from germline, CDR1 is MNHEY and CDR2 is SVGAGI. The CDR3 is 12 residues long. This CDR3 is CASSPRGETQYF. The DNA of the CDR3 is TGTGCCAGCAGCCCCCGCGGAGAGACCCAGTACTTC.

The rearrangement links TRBV7-9 to TRBJ1-4, with a tentative D call TRBD1 (5 bases). The CDR3 runs 15 residues. Germline lookup yields CDR1 SEHNR and CDR2 FQNEAQ (reference sequence). Trimming removed 5 bases at V and 2 bases at J, with 12 bases between. CDR3 sequence (DNA): TGTGCCAGCAGCCTCCAGGGTTCGACTAATGAAAAACTGTTTTTT. It is translated as CASSLQGSTNEKLFF.

This sequence joins TRBV9 and TRBJ1-6; a possible D gene is TRBD1 (5 bases). The CDR3 is 17 residues long. Per germline, CDR1 SGDLS and CDR2 YYNGEE. Trimming left V 0 bases short and J 8 bases short, with 18 bases between. The chain's CDR3 is CASSVGDGGVVDSPLHF. The CDR3 bases are TGTGCCAGCAGCGTAGGGGATGGGGGGGTTGTGGATTCACCCCTCCACTTT.